These 26 T cell receptor beta chains originate from one sample sequenced in a study of Graves' ophthalmopathy and Graves' hyperthyroidism. Transcripts of RNA were the source for amplifying TCR beta CDR3 regions. RT-PCR in the first round used HTBI primers; a second-round multiplex PCR followed. In TCRdb, the multiplex PCR reads were re-called with MiXCR into one record per CDR3 protein. There are about 620,000 distinct CDR3 sequences in the sample; about 20% occur only once, and roughly 7.4% lies in the top ten. The sample consisted of peripheral blood. The receptors were gathered from a woman under 30 with stable Graves' hyperthyroidism. Some clones in this sample may be carry-over from other donors' samples.

The gene calls are TRBV28 and TRBJ2-4, with 10 bases matching TRBD2. Losses at the gene ends were 4 bases for V and 8 bases for J; bases not matched to a gene: 8. This CDR3 contains 15 residues. Germline CDR1 reads MDHEN; CDR2 reads SYDVKM. As DNA, the CDR3 is TGTGCCAGCAGTTCCGCGACTGGACTAGCGGACATTCAGTACTTC. This encodes CASSSATGLADIQYF.

Note on this clonotype: This may be a read error, as it is one base from a much larger clone. The rearrangement joins TRBV7-3 to TRBJ2-5, with D possibly matching TRBD1 (5 bases). The V gene's germline CDR1 is SGHTA and CDR2 FQGTGA. V lost 0 bases and J lost 12, with 14 bases in between. This CDR3 has 13 amino acids. For the CDR3, the DNA is TGTGCCAGCAGCTTAACGTCCGGCAGGGTCAAGTACTTC. Translation: CASSLTSGRVKYF.

In this sample, this clonotype turned up many times. The CDR3 DNA is TGCAGCGTTGTAGTGTGGCAGAACACCGGGGAGCTGTTTTTT. This codes for CSVVVWQNTGELFF. V usage is TRBV29-1 and J usage is TRBJ2-2; no reliable D call. Germline-derived CDR1 and CDR2 are SQVTM and ANQGSEA. The CDR3 runs to 14 residues. V lost 4 bases to trimming and J lost 1 base, with 10 bases between them.

At least ten counts were recorded for this clonotype. V usage is TRBV30 and J usage is TRBJ1-5; 8 bases agree with TRBD1. The CDR3 has 13 amino acids. V lost 5 bases, J lost 1 base, and 1 base stayed unmatched. The germline gives CDR1 GTSNPN, CDR2 SVGIG (reference sequence). CDR3 residues: CAWGTGSNQPQHF. CDR3 nucleotides: TGTGCCTGGGGGACAGGCAGCAATCAGCCCCAGCATTTT.

The rearrangement uses TRBV19 and TRBJ1-2, with D unresolved. In germline, CDR1 is LNHDA, CDR2 SQIVND (reference sequence). Trimming stripped 0 bases from V and 10 bases from J, with 12 bases between. This CDR3 contains 13 residues. The CDR3 loop reads CASSIESGSYYTF. The DNA for the CDR3 is TGTGCCAGTAGTATAGAGTCCGGATCGTACTACACCTTC. The whole variable domain, filled in from reference TRBV19 and TRBJ1-2, reads DGGITQSPKYLFRKEGQNVTLSCEQNLNHDAMYWYRQDPGQGLRLIYYSQIVNDFQKGDIAEGYSVSREKKESFPLTVTSAQKNPTAFYLCASSIESGSYYTFGSGTRLTVV.

The V and J genes are TRBV12-3 or TRBV12-4 and TRBJ1-1; a possible D gene is TRBD1 (5 bases). The V end lost 10 bases, the J end lost 0 bases, and 12 bases lay between the germline ends. CDR3 size: 13 residues. The CDR3 region is CATGDGLNTEAFF. The DNA of the CDR3 is TGTGCCACCGGGGACGGACTGAACACTGAAGCTTTCTTT.

This clonotype was observed a single time. The chain carries TRBV2 and TRBJ2-3; tentatively, D is TRBD2 (6 bases). The CDR3 runs 15 residues. CDR1 SNHLY and CDR2 FYNNEI come from the germline V gene. V was shortened by 7 bases and J by 1 base, with 15 bases between the two germline ends. The CDR3 spells CASNGGMRGTDTQYF. CDR3 sequence (DNA): TGTGCCAGCAACGGGGGTATGCGGGGCACAGATACGCAGTATTTT.

There are many counts of this clonotype. V is TRBV2 and J is TRBJ2-5; 8 positions agree with TRBD1. V dropped 5 bases and J dropped 0; count of bases not matched to a gene: 14. Germline V CDR1 and CDR2: SNHLY, FYNNEI. The CDR3 extends over 18 amino acids. CDR3 DNA sequence: TGTGCCAGCAGTCCCTGGGGAGGACAGGGAACGTACCAAGAGACCCAGTACTTC. Its protein is CASSPWGGQGTYQETQYF.

The table lists this clonotype with many counts. Germline is not matched at one junction end, which may reflect a read error. The chain joins TRBV12-3 or TRBV12-4 to TRBJ1-1; weak D call: TRBD1 (6 bases). The CDR3 is 13 amino acids. CDR3 nucleotide sequence: TGTACCAGCAGTTTCGACAGGACCACTGAAGCTTTCTTT. Its translation: CTSSFDRTTEAFF.

This chain connects TRBV12-3 or TRBV12-4 to TRBJ1-2; D call uncertain. V gave up 7 bases and J gave up 4 bases, with 13 bases separating them. This CDR3 contains 13 residues. In nucleotides, the CDR3 is TGTGCCAGCATTCTAGGAGGAGCCTATGGCTACACCTTC. This encodes CASILGGAYGYTF.

As to this clonotype: This could be a read error, since a much larger clone is one nucleotide away. The chain combines TRBV6-1 with TRBJ1-1, with TRBD1 as a possible D gene (5 bases). Looked up from germline, CDR1 is MNHNS and CDR2 is SASEGT. The CDR3 has 15 residues. V lost 7 bases to trimming and J lost 2 bases, with 17 bases between them. The DNA of the CDR3 is TGTGCCAGCACCCGCCGGGGGGATTCCAACACTGAAGCTTTCTTT. It translates to CASTRRGDSNTEAFF.

This sequence joins TRBV20-1 and TRBJ2-7; TRBD2 might be the D (6 bases). CDR1 DFQATT and CDR2 SNEGSKA come from the germline V gene (reference sequence). This CDR3 region has 14 residues. V was shortened by 5 bases and J by 3 bases, with 17 bases between the two germline ends. The CDR3 here is CSAFSGTGFYEQYF. CDR3 nucleotides: TGCAGTGCTTTCTCCGGGACTGGATTCTACGAGCAGTACTTC.

The CDR3 nucleotides read TGTGCCAGTAGTATGGGAGAGACAGGGAAGAACGAGCAGTACTTC. It yields the protein CASSMGETGKNEQYF. The chain links TRBV19 to TRBJ2-7, with 7 positions matching TRBD1. The CDR3 has 15 residues. Germline V CDR1 and CDR2: LNHDA, SQIVND (reference sequence). The J segment lost 5 bases and the V segment lost 3 bases, leaving 10 bases of the junction unmatched.

This clonotype was observed many times. The CDR3 nucleotides read TGTGCCGTAACACCAGACGGGGGTTACGAGCAGTACTTC. Translated: CAVTPDGGYEQYF. The rearrangement uses TRBV6-2 or TRBV6-3 and TRBJ2-7; D is possibly TRBD2 (6 bases). The V end lost 11 bases, the J end lost 4 bases, and 18 bases lay between the germline ends. The CDR3 length is 13 residues. CDR1 and CDR2 from the germline V gene are MNHEY and SVGEGT.

The sample holds many counts of this clonotype. V usage is TRBV10-3 and J usage is TRBJ2-2; the D is unclear. CDR1 ENHRY and CDR2 SYGVKD come from the germline V gene. This CDR3 contains 12 residues. V was pared by 2 bases and J by 8 bases, with 6 bases between. DNA for the CDR3: TGTGCCATCAGTGAGACTACTGGGGAGCTGTTTTTT. Translating gives CAISETTGELFF.

The rearrangement uses TRBV18 and TRBJ2-7, with 12 bases aligning to TRBD2. J was trimmed by 5 bases and V by 6 bases; bases with no gene match: 8. Germline loops: CDR1 KGHSH, CDR2 LQKENI. This CDR3 is built from 15 residues. Here the CDR3 DNA reads TGTGCCAGCTCGCGATCTAGCGGGGGGGCCGACGAGCAGTACTTC. Translated, it gives CASSRSSGGADEQYF.

V gene TRBV19 combines with J gene TRBJ1-2; perhaps TRBD1 as D (5 bases). The CDR3 consists of 14 residues. Deletions cut 5 bases from V and 4 bases from J, with 14 bases between. Germline loops: CDR1 LNHDA, CDR2 SQIVND (reference sequence). In DNA form, the CDR3 reads TGTGCCAGTAGTGCCTCCGGGACCCTCTATGGCTACACCTTC. Its translation is CASSASGTLYGYTF.

The chain employs TRBV2 and TRBJ1-1; tentative D call: TRBD1 (6 bases). This CDR3 comprises 13 residues. The V gene lost 6 bases and the J gene lost 10 bases, with 18 bases spanning the gap. The germline gives CDR1 SNHLY, CDR2 FYNNEI. The CDR3: CASRKGVSTRAFF. For the CDR3, the DNA is TGTGCCAGCAGAAAGGGGGTTTCCACTAGAGCTTTCTTT.

At least ten counts were recorded for this clonotype. This chain links TRBV20-1 with TRBJ2-7; 14 positions agree with TRBD2. Germline CDR1 reads DFQATT; CDR2 reads SNEGSKA (reference sequence). The CDR3 is made up of 20 amino acids. V was pared by 0 bases and J by 0 bases, with 13 bases of the junction left unmatched. This chain's CDR3 is CSARDWGGLAGGPSSYEQYF. The CDR3, as DNA: TGCAGTGCTAGAGATTGGGGTGGACTAGCGGGAGGCCCGAGCTCCTACGAGCAGTACTTC.

This clonotype was recorded many times. J is TRBJ2-2 and V is TRBV9; D unresolved. V was trimmed by 4 bases and J by 6 bases, leaving 16 bases between them. CDR3 size: 15 residues. The germline gives CDR1 SGDLS, CDR2 YYNGEE. CDR3 coding DNA: TGTGCCAGCAGCCTAACGATTGCTCCGTCCGGGGAGCTGTTTTTT. As protein: CASSLTIAPSGELFF.

There are many counts of this clonotype. The chain links TRBV6-5 to TRBJ1-2; 8 positions match TRBD1. This CDR3 has 14 amino acids. V was clipped by 6 bases and J by 5 bases; unmatched bases: 8. Germline V gene lookup returns CDR1 MNHEY and CDR2 SVGAGI. The CDR3 is CASRRDRNLYGYTF. CDR3 DNA: TGTGCCAGCAGACGGGACAGGAACTTATATGGCTACACCTTC.

This clonotype appeared many times. This rearrangement joins TRBV6-7 to TRBJ2-7; the D is unclear. TRBV6-7 is an open reading frame whose function is uncertain. Between the trimmed V and J ends, which lost 1 base and 3 bases, there was a span of 7 bases. The CDR3 extends over 13 amino acids. The DNA of the CDR3 is TGTGCCAGCAGTTACTTCAGGTTCTACGAGCAGTACTTC. Translating gives CASSYFRFYEQYF.

The chain is built from TRBV28 and TRBJ1-6; 7 nucleotides align to TRBD1. The V segment lost 7 bases and the J segment 10 bases; nucleotides outside the gene matches: 7. CDR1 is MDHEN and CDR2 is SYDVKM in the germline V gene. The CDR3 covers 13 residues. The CDR3 is CASNTGEVSPLHF. The CDR3 DNA reads TGTGCCAGCAATACAGGGGAAGTCTCACCCCTCCACTTT.

There are many counts of this clonotype. The chain employs TRBV6-5 and TRBJ1-3; unclear D gene. Per germline, CDR1 MNHEY and CDR2 SVGAGI. CDR3 length: 14 amino acids. V was trimmed by 4 bases and J by 9 bases, leaving 16 bases between them. CDR3 nucleotides: TGTGCCAGCAGTTCACAGTTCCTCGGAGGCACCATATATTTT. The encoded protein is CASSSQFLGGTIYF.

There are a few counts of this clonotype. The J gene is TRBJ1-2, the V gene TRBV24-1; D is undetermined. The CDR3 totals 15 residues. Germline-derived CDR1 and CDR2 are KGHDR and SFDVKD. V was shortened by 3 bases and J by 4 bases, with 14 bases between the two germline ends. This CDR3 reads CATSDREAFSYGYTF. CDR3 sequence (DNA): TGTGCCACCAGTGATCGGGAGGCATTCTCCTATGGCTACACCTTC.

J is TRBJ1-2 and V is TRBV6-1, with 8 nucleotides matching TRBD1. In germline, CDR1 is MNHNS, CDR2 SASEGT. The CDR3 contains 15 residues. J was trimmed by 3 bases and V by 8 bases; bases with no gene match: 11. The CDR3 nucleotides are TGTGCCAGCTCCCCTCGGGCAGGGGGCGACTATGGCTACACCTTC. This gives the protein CASSPRAGGDYGYTF.